This passage covers 23 T cell receptor beta chains from one sample sequenced in a study of shared clonotypes between healthy human individuals (dated by TCRdb to 2020 to 2021). The library was made by the immunoSEQ multiplex PCR assay. Here the immuneACCESS table is served through TCRdb, limited to in-frame sequences with V and J called. Missing clones are a known gap in these copies; in checked studies unresolved V genes cover under half, and the rest lacks a known reason. Here the sample has more than 2 million clones; 90% to 95% occur a single time. Clones ranked in the top ten supply roughly 0.13% of the sample. Sample: naive CD4+ T cells sorted from blood. The sample's cell subset or site, from its label and the paper: CD45RA+ positively selected. The receptors shown here come from a man aged 18 to 29 in good health.

This clone is a singleton in its sample. The CDR3 protein is CASSEKRWTDTQYF. The CDR3 nucleotides read TGTGCCAGCAGTGAAAAGCGTTGGACAGATACGCAGTATTTT. The V gene is TRBV2, the J gene TRBJ2-3; D is unresolved. Looked up from germline, CDR1 is SNHLY and CDR2 is FYNNEI. The V end was cut by 2 bases, the J end by 3 bases, with 9 bases between. This CDR3 has 14 residues. The complete variable domain, with remaining parts taken from reference TRBV2 and TRBJ2-3, reads EPEVTQTPSHQVTQMGQEVILRCVPISNHLYFYWYRQILGQKVEFLVSFYNNEISEKSEIFDDQFSVERPDGSNFTLKIRSTKLEDSAMYFCASSEKRWTDTQYFGPGTRLTVL.

This chain uses TRBV10-3 with TRBJ1-5, with 7 bases fitting TRBD1. After removal of 6 bases from V and 9 bases from J, the junction contained 8 bases not matched to a gene. This CDR3 is 13 amino acids long. Germline CDR1 reads ENHRY; CDR2 reads SYGVKD. The CDR3 protein is CAISTGAGGPQHF. The DNA of the CDR3 is TGTGCCATCAGCACAGGGGCCGGAGGGCCCCAGCATTTT.

This chain links TRBV19 with TRBJ2-5; 10 bases are a match to TRBD2. CDR1 and CDR2 (germline): LNHDA, SQIVND (reference sequence). The CDR3 runs to 16 residues. The V segment lost 1 base and the J segment 5 bases; nucleotides outside the gene matches: 7. The CDR3 bases are TGTGCCAGTAGTATAGTCGCTAGCGGGAGCGGGGAGACCCAGTACTTC. Its translation: CASSIVASGSGETQYF.

This clone has only one observation. V is TRBV9 and J is TRBJ2-1; D is undetermined. The germline V gene has CDR1 SGDLS and CDR2 YYNGEE. Trimming left V 0 bases short and J 1 base short, with 8 bases between. CDR3 length: 15 residues. The DNA of the CDR3 is TGTGCCAGCAGCGTAGATCCGTTTTCCTACAATGAGCAGTTCTTC. Amino acids: CASSVDPFSYNEQFF.

The V gene is TRBV18, the J gene TRBJ2-1, with TRBD2 matching 7 bases. Per germline, CDR1 KGHSH and CDR2 LQKENI. Trimming took 3 bases from V and 1 from J; bases not matched to a gene: 6. There are 16 residues in the CDR3. The CDR3 bases are TGTGCCAGCTCACCCAGCCTAGCGGCGTCCTACAATGAGCAGTTCTTC. This encodes CASSPSLAASYNEQFF.

The chain employs TRBV6-1 and TRBJ1-1; the D gene is possibly TRBD1 (5 bases). Germline V CDR1 and CDR2: MNHNS, SASEGT. This CDR3 has 13 residues. V was clipped by 7 bases and J by 6 bases, with 15 bases between them. This CDR3 is CASKRTWDAEAFF. In DNA form, the CDR3 reads TGTGCCAGCAAGAGGACATGGGACGCTGAAGCTTTCTTT.

The V call is TRBV30, the J call TRBJ1-1, with D hard to call. The CDR3 totals 14 residues. Germline loops: CDR1 GTSNPN, CDR2 SVGIG (reference sequence). The ends were cut back, 2 bases at V and 1 base at J, with 11 bases in the middle. The CDR3 region is CAWSLVERNTEAFF. In nucleotides, the CDR3 is TGTGCCTGGAGTTTAGTTGAGAGGAACACTGAAGCTTTCTTT. Together with reference TRBV30 and TRBJ1-1, the CDR3 gives the full variable domain: SQTIHQWPATLVQPVGSPLSLECTVEGTSNPNLYWYRQAAGRGLQLLFYSVGIGQISSEVPQNLSASRPQDRQFILSSKKLLLSDSGFYLCAWSLVERNTEAFFGQGTRLTVV.

This chain links TRBV9 with TRBJ2-3; D may match TRBD1 or TRBD2 (6 bases each). Germline-derived CDR1 and CDR2 are SGDLS and YYNGEE. Trimming shortened V by 0 bases and J by 5 bases, and 13 bases separated the two germline ends. This CDR3 region has 15 residues. CDR3 in amino acids: CASSVDAGGEDTQYF. The CDR3, as DNA: TGTGCCAGCAGCGTAGACGCCGGGGGCGAAGATACGCAGTATTTT.

This chain connects TRBV19 to TRBJ1-2, with 9 bases aligning to TRBD1. This CDR3 is 13 amino acids long. Germline CDR1 LNHDA, CDR2 SQIVND (reference sequence). V trimming: 3 bases; J trimming: 5 bases; junction bases outside the gene matches: 1. CDR3 sequence reads: CASSMGQGYGYTF. The CDR3 DNA reads as TGTGCCAGTAGTATGGGACAGGGATATGGCTACACCTTC. Variable domain in full (rest from reference TRBV19 and TRBJ1-2): DGGITQSPKYLFRKEGQNVTLSCEQNLNHDAMYWYRQDPGQGLRLIYYSQIVNDFQKGDIAEGYSVSREKKESFPLTVTSAQKNPTAFYLCASSMGQGYGYTFGSGTRLTVV.

J is TRBJ1-1 and V is TRBV29-1, with D perhaps TRBD1 (5 bases). Trimming took 7 bases from V and 4 from J, leaving 22 bases between them. Germline V gene data show CDR1 as SQVTM and CDR2 as ANQGSEA. The CDR3 has 15 amino acids. The CDR3 spells CSAIRGIAIGTEAFF. The CDR3 bases are TGCAGCGCAATACGGGGGATCGCGATCGGCACTGAAGCTTTCTTT.

The chain joins TRBV25-1 to TRBJ2-3; D could derive from TRBD1 or TRBD2 (5 bases each). This CDR3 comprises 18 residues. Germline V gives CDR1 MGHDK, CDR2 SYGVNS. Trimming took 1 base from V and 2 from J, leaving 19 bases between them. The CDR3 nucleotides are TGTGCCAGCAGTGAATTACTTCAAGGTGGGGGATACACAGATACGCAGTATTTT. Its protein product is CASSELLQGGGYTDTQYF.

The chain uses TRBV7-3 and TRBJ2-1, with no clear D. This CDR3 is built from 14 residues. The V gene lost 7 bases and the J gene lost 7 bases, with 17 bases spanning the gap. Germline values: CDR1 SGHTA, CDR2 FQGTGA. In nucleotides, the CDR3 is TGTGCCAGCATGGGAAGCCCCAACCGAAATGAGCAGTTCTTC. Its translation: CASMGSPNRNEQFF.

The chain employs TRBV2 and TRBJ1-2; D gene uncertain. This CDR3 has 14 residues. The germline gives CDR1 SNHLY, CDR2 FYNNEI. V lost 4 bases and J 0 bases, leaving 9 bases between the germline ends. CDR3 residues: CASSVDGANYGYTF. As DNA, the CDR3 is TGTGCCAGCAGTGTGGACGGTGCTAACTATGGCTACACCTTC.

This rearrangement joins TRBV5-6 to TRBJ2-5; no firm D call. The V and J ends lost 1 base and 2 bases respectively, with 12 bases between them. The germline CDR1 and CDR2 sequences are SGHDT and YYEEEE. The CDR3 contains 15 residues. CDR3 in amino acids: CASSLLQAVQETQYF. DNA of the CDR3: TGTGCCAGCAGCTTGCTTCAAGCTGTTCAAGAGACCCAGTACTTC.

The J gene is TRBJ2-1, the V gene TRBV29-1; D is perhaps TRBD2 (5 bases). This CDR3 has 12 residues. From germline, CDR1 is SQVTM and CDR2 ANQGSEA. V lost 8 bases and J lost 7, with 15 bases in between. The CDR3 nucleotides are TGCAGCCTTCGACCGGGGAAGAATGAGCAGTTCTTC. This codes for CSLRPGKNEQFF.

V usage is TRBV29-1 and J usage is TRBJ1-2; D remains unclear. Germline V CDR1 and CDR2: SQVTM, ANQGSEA. Trimming removed 3 bases from V and 4 bases from J, with 12 bases in between. The CDR3 is 13 amino acids. The CDR3 DNA sequence: TGCAGCGTTGAGCGTGGAAACCGCTATGGCTACACCTTC. It encodes CSVERGNRYGYTF.

The gene calls are TRBV25-1 and TRBJ1-4; 8 nucleotides line up with TRBD1. J lost 8 bases, V lost 5 bases, and 10 bases had no gene match. This CDR3 is built from 15 residues. The germline CDR1 and CDR2 sequences are MGHDK and SYGVNS. The CDR3 region is CASSNYRGVREKLFF. As DNA, the CDR3 is TGTGCCAGCAGTAACTACAGGGGGGTGCGGGAAAAACTGTTTTTT.

Points on this clone: The same CDR3 also results from other DNA sequences found in this sample. The chain employs TRBV10-3 and TRBJ1-5; D is perhaps TRBD1 (6 bases). The germline V and J ends were trimmed by 0 bases and 5 bases, with 8 bases remaining between them. This CDR3 is 14 amino acids long. In germline, CDR1 is ENHRY, CDR2 SYGVKD. DNA of the CDR3: TGTGCCATCAGTGAGTCAGGGGGAGATCAGCCCCAGCATTTT. It yields the protein CAISESGGDQPQHF.

The chain carries TRBV7-9 and TRBJ2-1, with D possibly TRBD1 on 5 matching bases. Germline assignment: CDR1 SEHNR and CDR2 FQNEAQ (reference sequence). V lost 1 base and J lost 4, with 8 bases in between. The CDR3 totals 14 residues. The chain's CDR3 is CASSLGQQYNEQFF. The DNA for the CDR3 is TGTGCCAGCAGCTTAGGACAGCAGTACAATGAGCAGTTCTTC. The whole variable domain, remainder taken from reference TRBV7-9 and TRBJ2-1, is DTGVSQNPRHKITKRGQNVTFRCDPISEHNRLYWYRQTLGQGPEFLTYFQNEAQLEKSRLLSDRFSAERPKGSFSTLEIQRTEQGDSAMYLCASSLGQQYNEQFFGPGTRLTVL.

This clone has a single count. This sequence joins TRBV11-2 and TRBJ1-1; 8 nucleotides match TRBD1. V gave up 2 bases and J gave up 3 bases; unmatched junction bases: 5. The CDR3 contains 15 residues. Germline V gene sequence: CDR1 SGHAT, CDR2 FQNNGV. The CDR3 coding sequence is TGTGCCAGCAGCTTACGCGCAGGGGGCTACACTGAAGCTTTCTTT. Translation gives CASSLRAGGYTEAFF.

As to this clone: Other DNA sequences in the same sample also yield this CDR3. This chain links TRBV7-2 with TRBJ2-7; TRBD2 matches at 13 bases. The CDR3 spans 15 residues. Germline loops: CDR1 SGHTA, CDR2 FQGNSA. V lost 1 base and J lost 3; bases outside the gene matches: 0. CDR3 protein: CASSLGTSGSYEQYF. The CDR3 DNA sequence: TGTGCCAGCAGCTTAGGGACTAGCGGGAGCTACGAGCAGTACTTC.

The CDR3, as DNA: TGTGCCAGCAGCCCGGACTCTAGCACAGATACGCAGTATTTT. As protein: CASSPDSSTDTQYF. The rearrangement uses TRBV7-2 and TRBJ2-3; tentatively, D is TRBD2 (5 bases). The CDR3 is 14 residues long. Germline V lookup: CDR1 SGHTA, CDR2 FQGNSA. Trimming stripped 5 bases from V and 0 bases from J, with 9 bases between.

This sequence joins TRBV6-5 and TRBJ1-5; D might be TRBD1 (6 bases). The length of the CDR3 is 14 residues. Trimming pared 0 bases from V and 8 bases from J, leaving 11 bases between. Germline CDR1 and CDR2: MNHEY and SVGAGI. The CDR3 DNA reads TGTGCCAGCAGTTACTCGGGGGGCCAGGAGCCCCAGCATTTT. Translated, it gives CASSYSGGQEPQHF.